This T cell receptor (beta chain) was profiled in a study of patients and donors after allogeneic stem cell transplantation. The germline CDR1 and CDR2 sequences are MGHDK and SYGVNS. This CDR3 is built from 13 residues. Trimming pared 6 bases from V and 1 base from J, leaving 9 bases between. TCRdb re-analysed the RT-PCR reads in MiXCR, keeping a single row per CDR3 protein. The sample lists 150,000 to 200,000 distinct CDR3 sequences; 30% were seen once. The TCR originated in a human donor who was either an allogeneic HSCT recipient or a stem cell or donor lymphocyte infusion donor (not recorded which). It is not recorded whose cells these are; they may come from a transplant donor. The chain employs TRBV25-1 and TRBJ1-1; no clear D. Sequenced material: blood, either unsorted or a sorted T cell fraction (not recorded which). The CDR3 loop reads CASRGVENTEAFF. As DNA, the CDR3 is TGTGCCAGCAGGGGAGTGGAGAACACTGAAGCTTTCTTT.